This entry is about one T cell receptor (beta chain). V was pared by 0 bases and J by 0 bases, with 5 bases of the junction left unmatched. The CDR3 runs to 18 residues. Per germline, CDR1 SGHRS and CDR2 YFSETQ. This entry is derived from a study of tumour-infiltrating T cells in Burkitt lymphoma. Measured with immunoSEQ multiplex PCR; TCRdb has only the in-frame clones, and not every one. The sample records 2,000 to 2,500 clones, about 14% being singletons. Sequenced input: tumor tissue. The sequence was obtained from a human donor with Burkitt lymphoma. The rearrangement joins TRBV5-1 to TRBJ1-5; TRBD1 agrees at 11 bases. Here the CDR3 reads CASSLGTGGWNSNQPQHF. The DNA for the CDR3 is TGCGCCAGCAGCTTGGGGACAGGGGGCTGGAATAGCAATCAGCCCCAGCATTTT.